The present TCR beta chain was sequenced within a study of metastatic and nonmetastatic thyroid tumors. Study details: The authors compared repertoires across blood and tumor or nodule tissue from malignant and benign thyroid patients.

At least ten counts were recorded for this clone. Its antigen is as yet unknown. Compared with germline, one end of the junction differs, possibly owing to a read error. Other DNA sequences within the sample encode an identical CDR3. CDR3 length: 14 residues. Germline V lookup: CDR1 KGHSH, CDR2 LQKENI. General study points: A significant increase in TCR beta diversity was reportedly seen in malignant thyroid tumors relative to benign nodules, in blood and tumor.

All patients reached thyroid surgery having received no treatment beforehand. TCRdb used MiXCR to call clones anew from the PCR reads. The table shows about 8,100 clones, with roughly 24% occurring only once. This sequence was found in a female donor with papillary thyroid cancer or a benign thyroid nodule (not recorded which). Some clones in this sample may be carry-over from other donors' samples. J is TRBJ1-2 and V is TRBV18, with 10 bases fitting TRBD1. Sequences were obtained from tumor tissue. DNA for the CDR3: TGTGCCAGTTCACCGAGACAGGGGGCGAGGGGCTACACCTTC. As protein: CASSPRQGARGYTF.